Listed below are T cell receptor beta chains from one sample, sequenced in a study of blood T cell repertoires in COVID-19. Produced via immunoSEQ multiplex PCR; TCRdb's table is partial and in-frame only. The sample lists over 150,000 clones, over 60% occurring once. The sample taken for sequencing was peripheral blood. Every receptor here comes from a woman between 70 and 85 years old with acute or convalescent COVID-19. Each CDR3 is given with its conserved first and last residue. The order of the fields is D gene, clone size, J gene, V gene, CDR3 protein, CDR3 DNA. D genes are given only for firm matches. Part of the rows lack a size; the others show once, few, many or a class for expanded clones.

>-|-|TRBJ1-5|TRBV30
CAWSPGVDQPQHF
TGTGCCTGGAGTCCAGGGGTTGATCAGCCCCAGCATTTT
>TRBD2|-|TRBJ2-1|TRBV6-2/TRBV6-3
CASSYEGVAGGEQFF
TGTGCCAGCAGTTACGAGGGAGTAGCGGGAGGAGAGCAGTTCTTC
>-|-|TRBJ2-7|TRBV29-1
CSVGASATYEQYF
TGCAGCGTTGGGGCTAGCGCGACCTACGAGCAGTACTTC
>-|-|TRBJ1-1|TRBV3-1/TRBV3-2
CASSSDGGTEAFF
TGTGCCAGCAGCAGTGACGGGGGCACTGAAGCTTTCTTT
>-|-|TRBJ1-4|TRBV15
CATSRTSTNEKLFF
TGTGCCACCAGCAGAACCTCTACGAATGAAAAACTGTTTTTT
>-|-|TRBJ2-5|TRBV5-6
CASSSPREDETQYF
TGTGCCAGCAGCTCCCCCAGGGAGGACGAGACCCAGTACTTC
>TRBD1|-|TRBJ2-7|TRBV10-3
CAISEKRTGDYEQYF
TGTGCCATCAGTGAGAAACGGACAGGGGACTACGAGCAGTACTTC
>TRBD2|-|TRBJ2-3|TRBV6-1
CASSEGGRALTDTQYF
TGTGCCAGCAGTGAAGGCGGGAGGGCTCTAACAGATACGCAGTATTTT
>-|-|TRBJ2-7|TRBV7-9
CASSLGDTADEQYF
TGTGCCAGCAGCTTAGGGGACACCGCCGACGAGCAGTACTTC
>-|-|TRBJ2-7|TRBV29-1
CSVEEPPGSEQYF
TGCAGCGTTGAAGAGCCCCCGGGGTCCGAGCAGTACTTC
>TRBD1|-|TRBJ1-5|TRBV7-2
CASSLRGQDQPQHF
TGTGCCAGCAGCTTGAGGGGGCAGGATCAGCCCCAGCATTTT
>TRBD1|-|TRBJ2-7|TRBV5-6
CASSAGGTGGFEQYF
TGTGCCAGCAGCGCGGGTGGGACAGGGGGCTTCGAGCAGTACTTC
>-|once|TRBJ2-5|TRBV7-8
CASKPRGYGGEETQYF
TGTGCCAGCAAACCCCGGGGCTACGGCGGGGAAGAGACCCAGTACTTC
>TRBD1|-|TRBJ2-1|TRBV29-1
CSVWTGGNNEQFF
TGCAGCGTTTGGACAGGGGGTAACAATGAGCAGTTCTTC
>-|-|TRBJ1-2|TRBV15
CATSRGSGYGYTF
TGTGCCACCAGCAGAGGATCAGGCTATGGCTACACCTTC
>-|-|TRBJ2-7|TRBV19
CASGRGSHEQYF
TGTGCCAGTGGCCGGGGGAGCCACGAGCAGTACTTC
>-|-|TRBJ1-4|TRBV7-2
CASSEALVEKLFF
TGTGCCAGCTCAGAGGCACTCGTTGAAAAACTGTTTTTT
>TRBD2|-|TRBJ2-7|TRBV3-1/TRBV3-2
CASKTQAGGPPDEQYF
TGTGCCAGCAAAACTCAAGCGGGAGGACCCCCCGACGAGCAGTACTTC
>-|-|TRBJ2-3|TRBV24-1
CATSELHTDTQYF
TGTGCCACCAGTGAACTACACACAGATACGCAGTATTTT
>-|-|TRBJ1-2|TRBV28
CASSFAGNYGYTF
TGTGCCAGCAGTTTCGCGGGGAACTATGGCTACACCTTC
>-|few|TRBJ1-1|TRBV19
CASKAVRTNTEAFF
TGTGCCAGTAAGGCGGTCAGGACAAACACTGAAGCTTTCTTT
>TRBD1|-|TRBJ1-2|TRBV2
CASSVGPTGSVHWGYTF
TGTGCCAGCAGTGTGGGGCCGACAGGGTCCGTGCATTGGGGCTACACCTTC
>-|-|TRBJ1-5|TRBV19
CASRQGGGLNQPQHF
TGTGCCAGTAGGCAGGGCGGGGGTCTTAATCAGCCCCAGCATTTT
>TRBD2|-|TRBJ2-1|TRBV5-4
CASSRPTSGIYNEQFF
TGTGCCAGCAGCCGGCCGACTAGCGGCATTTACAATGAGCAGTTCTTC
>TRBD1|-|TRBJ1-6|TRBV27
CASRKGTGYNSPLHF
TGTGCCAGCAGGAAGGGGACAGGGTATAATTCACCCCTCCACTTT
>TRBD2|-|TRBJ2-7|TRBV5-1
CASNRGGAVSLEQYF
TGCGCCAGCAATCGCGGGGGAGCAGTGTCCCTCGAGCAGTACTTC
>-|many|TRBJ1-2|TRBV3-1/TRBV3-2
CASSHRGRGNYGYTF
TGTGCCAGCAGCCACAGGGGCCGAGGAAACTATGGCTACACCTTC
>TRBD1|-|TRBJ2-5|TRBV5-1
CASSLVRGPVSETQYF
TGCGCCAGCAGCTTGGTCAGGGGGCCGGTGAGTGAGACCCAGTACTTC
>-|once|TRBJ1-6|TRBV5-1
CASSLGQRLENSPLHF
TGCGCCAGCAGCTTGGGTCAGAGACTAGAGAATTCACCCCTCCACTTT
>-|-|TRBJ2-7|TRBV24-1
CAREKQPNPYEQYF
TGTGCCAGAGAGAAACAGCCTAATCCCTACGAGCAGTACTTC
>-|-|TRBJ1-5|TRBV6-1
CASSDLRRGGNQPQHF
TGTGCCAGCAGTGACCTACGGCGCGGGGGGAATCAGCCCCAGCATTTT
>-|-|TRBJ1-5|TRBV6-2/TRBV6-3
CASSYTSGGNQPQHF
TGTGCCAGCAGTTACACGTCCGGAGGGAATCAGCCCCAGCATTTT
>TRBD2|-|TRBJ2-2|TRBV14
CASSPRGGLAGGELFF
TGTGCCAGCAGCCCCCGAGGGGGACTAGCGGGAGGGGAGCTGTTTTTT